The 8 T cell receptor beta chains below come from one sample, sequenced in a study of radiotherapy plus CTLA-4 blockade in lung cancer. Libraries were prepared by immunoSEQ multiplex PCR; TCRdb keeps only in-frame clonotypes and omits some of them. Here the sample spans about 45,000 clones, 73% being singletons. The sample here was peripheral blood, taken from a patient treated with radiotherapy plus ipilimumab. These receptors were obtained from a human donor with non-small cell lung cancer who had a complete response to radiotherapy plus ipilimumab.

The chain uses TRBV5-4 and TRBJ2-7, with 14 bases lining up with TRBD2. V lost 4 bases to trimming and J lost 7 bases; unmatched junction nucleotides: 13. Germline assignment: CDR1 SGHNT and CDR2 YYREEE (reference sequence). The CDR3 has 17 amino acids. In nucleotides, the CDR3 is TGTGCCAGCAGCGGAACCGGGACTAGCGGGAGTGGGGGTGAGCAGTACTTC. Translating it yields CASSGTGTSGSGGEQYF.

The chain combines TRBV18 with TRBJ1-1; 7 positions agree with TRBD1. V gave up 3 bases and J gave up 3 bases; unmatched junction bases: 10. The CDR3 totals 16 residues. Germline V gene data show CDR1 as KGHSH and CDR2 as LQKENI. The DNA of the CDR3 is TGTGCCAGCTCACCCCAGGGGGACATCATGGACACTGAAGCTTTCTTT. Protein sequence: CASSPQGDIMDTEAFF.

CDR3 region: CASSLNAGPGEQFF. CDR3 bases: TGTGCCAGCAGCTTAAACGCAGGGCCGGGCGAGCAGTTCTTC. The chain has TRBV7-3 and TRBJ2-1, with TRBD1 as a possible D gene (5 bases). Germline assignment: CDR1 SGHTA and CDR2 FQGTGA. Trimming left V 1 base short and J 10 bases short, with 14 bases between. The CDR3 sequence is 14 residues long.

CDR3 nucleotide sequence: TGCGCCAGCAGCCCTTCCGGACTTTGGATCGGGGAGCTGTTTTTT. This encodes CASSPSGLWIGELFF. The rearrangement joins TRBV4-3 to TRBJ2-2; a weak D match, TRBD2 (5 bases). Germline CDR1 LGHNA, CDR2 YSLEER. The CDR3 is made up of 15 amino acids. V lost 4 bases to trimming and J lost 7 bases, with 16 bases between them.

This clone turned up a few times. The V and J genes are TRBV7-9 and TRBJ1-1; D is perhaps TRBD1 (5 bases). This CDR3 spans 14 amino acids. Germline V CDR1 and CDR2: SEHNR, FQNEAQ (reference sequence). V lost 7 bases and J lost 1, with 13 bases in between. CDR3 region: CASTQGFPNTEAFF. The CDR3 bases are TGTGCCAGCACCCAGGGATTTCCGAACACTGAAGCTTTCTTT.

J is TRBJ2-1 and V is TRBV5-1; D is ambiguous. Trimming removed 4 bases from V and 0 bases from J, with 14 bases in between. This CDR3 is 16 amino acids long. Per germline, CDR1 SGHRS and CDR2 YFSETQ. The CDR3 nucleotides read TGCGCCAGCAGCCTCAACACTAAAAGCTCCTACAATGAGCAGTTCTTC. Its translation is CASSLNTKSSYNEQFF.

For the CDR3, the DNA is TGTGCCAGCGGGGGGACAGTCACCTACGAGCAGTACTTC. Protein sequence: CASGGTVTYEQYF. This chain uses TRBV2 with TRBJ2-7, with D possibly TRBD1 on 7 matching bases. Germline loops: CDR1 SNHLY, CDR2 FYNNEI. This CDR3 has 13 residues. V gave up 8 bases and J gave up 2 bases, with 13 bases separating them.

This clone was observed once. The chain joins TRBV19 to TRBJ2-1; 13 bases agree with TRBD2. This CDR3 is 17 amino acids long. Per germline, CDR1 LNHDA and CDR2 SQIVND (reference sequence). The V segment lost 8 bases and the J segment 9 bases; nucleotides outside the gene matches: 16. The CDR3 coding sequence is TGTGCCAGTGGTAGTGGGGGCAGGACTAGCGGGAGTAGTGAGCAGTTCTTC. It specifies CASGSGGRTSGSSEQFF.